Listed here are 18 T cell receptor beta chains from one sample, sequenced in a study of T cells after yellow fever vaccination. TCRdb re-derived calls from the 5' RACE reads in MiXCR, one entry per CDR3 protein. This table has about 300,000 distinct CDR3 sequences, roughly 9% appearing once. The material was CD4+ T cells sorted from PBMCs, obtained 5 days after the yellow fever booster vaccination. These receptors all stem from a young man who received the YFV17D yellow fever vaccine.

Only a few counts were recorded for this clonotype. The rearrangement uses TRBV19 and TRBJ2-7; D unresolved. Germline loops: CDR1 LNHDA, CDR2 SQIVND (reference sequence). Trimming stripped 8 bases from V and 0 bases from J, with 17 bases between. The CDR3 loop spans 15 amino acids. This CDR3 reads CASSSDGISSYEQYF. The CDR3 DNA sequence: TGTGCCAGTTCCTCAGACGGAATCTCCTCCTACGAGCAGTACTTC.

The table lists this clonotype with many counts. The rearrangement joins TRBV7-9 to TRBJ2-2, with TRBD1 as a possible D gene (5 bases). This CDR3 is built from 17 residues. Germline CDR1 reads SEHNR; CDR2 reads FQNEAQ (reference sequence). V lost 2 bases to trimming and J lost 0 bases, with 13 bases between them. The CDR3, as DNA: TGTGCCAGCAGCTTACGAACGACAGCATCGAACACCGGGGAGCTGTTTTTT. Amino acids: CASSLRTTASNTGELFF. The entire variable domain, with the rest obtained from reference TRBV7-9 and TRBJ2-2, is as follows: DTGVSQNPRHKITKRGQNVTFRCDPISEHNRLYWYRQTLGQGPEFLTYFQNEAQLEKSRLLSDRFSAERPKGSFSTLEIQRTEQGDSAMYLCASSLRTTASNTGELFFGEGSRLTVL.

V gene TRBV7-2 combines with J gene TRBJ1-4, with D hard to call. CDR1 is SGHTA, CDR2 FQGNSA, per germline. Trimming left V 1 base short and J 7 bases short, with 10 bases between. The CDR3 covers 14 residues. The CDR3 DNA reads TGTGCCAGCAGCTTAGGAGCTGTTTTTGAAAAACTGTTTTTT. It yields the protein CASSLGAVFEKLFF.

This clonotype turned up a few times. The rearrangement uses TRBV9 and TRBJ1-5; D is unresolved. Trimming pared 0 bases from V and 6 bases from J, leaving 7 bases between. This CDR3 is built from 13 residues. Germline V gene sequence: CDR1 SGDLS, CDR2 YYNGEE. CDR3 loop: CASSVGLTQPQHF. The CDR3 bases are TGTGCCAGCAGCGTAGGATTGACTCAGCCCCAGCATTTT. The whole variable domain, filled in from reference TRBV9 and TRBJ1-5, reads DSGVTQTPKHLITATGQRVTLRCSPRSGDLSVYWYQQSLDQGLQFLIQYYNGEERAKGNILERFSAQQFPDLHSELNLSSLELGDSALYFCASSVGLTQPQHFGDGTRLSIL.

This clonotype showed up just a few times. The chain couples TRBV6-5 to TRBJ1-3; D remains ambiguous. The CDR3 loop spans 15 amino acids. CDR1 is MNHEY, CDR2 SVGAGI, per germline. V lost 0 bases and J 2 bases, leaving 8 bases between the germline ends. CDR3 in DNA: TGTGCCAGCAGTTACTCAGAGCCCCCTGGAAACACCATATATTTT. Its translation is CASSYSEPPGNTIYF.

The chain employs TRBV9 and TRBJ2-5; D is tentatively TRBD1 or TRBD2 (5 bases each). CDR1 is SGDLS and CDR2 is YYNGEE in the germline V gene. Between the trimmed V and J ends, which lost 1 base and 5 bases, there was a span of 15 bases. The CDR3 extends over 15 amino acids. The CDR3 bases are TGTGCCAGCAGCGTAACCCCGGGACCTCGGGAGACCCAGTACTTC. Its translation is CASSVTPGPRETQYF.

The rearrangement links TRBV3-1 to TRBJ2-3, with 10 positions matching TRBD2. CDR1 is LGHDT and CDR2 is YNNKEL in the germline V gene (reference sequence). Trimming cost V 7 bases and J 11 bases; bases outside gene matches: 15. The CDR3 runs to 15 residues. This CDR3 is CASIGIGTSGVKQYF. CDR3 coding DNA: TGTGCCAGCATAGGTATCGGTACTAGCGGGGTAAAGCAGTATTTT.

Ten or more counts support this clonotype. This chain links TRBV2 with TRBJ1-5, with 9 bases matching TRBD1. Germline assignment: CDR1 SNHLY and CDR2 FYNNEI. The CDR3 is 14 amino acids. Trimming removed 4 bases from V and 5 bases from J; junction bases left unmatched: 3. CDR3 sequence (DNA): TGTGCCAGCAGTGGGACAGGGGCCGATCAGCCCCAGCATTTT. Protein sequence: CASSGTGADQPQHF.

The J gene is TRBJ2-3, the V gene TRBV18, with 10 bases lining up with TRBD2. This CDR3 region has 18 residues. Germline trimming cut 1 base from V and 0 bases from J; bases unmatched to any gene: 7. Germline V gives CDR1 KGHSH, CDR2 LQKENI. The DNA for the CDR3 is TGTGCCAGCTCACCACTTAGCGGGGGGCCCCGGAGCACAGATACGCAGTATTTT. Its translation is CASSPLSGGPRSTDTQYF.

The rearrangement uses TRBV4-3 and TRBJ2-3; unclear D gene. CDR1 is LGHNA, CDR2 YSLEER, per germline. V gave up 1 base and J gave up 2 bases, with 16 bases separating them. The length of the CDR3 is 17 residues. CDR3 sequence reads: CASSQGAYNFPTDTQYF. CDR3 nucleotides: TGCGCCAGCAGCCAAGGGGCCTACAACTTCCCCACAGATACGCAGTATTTT.

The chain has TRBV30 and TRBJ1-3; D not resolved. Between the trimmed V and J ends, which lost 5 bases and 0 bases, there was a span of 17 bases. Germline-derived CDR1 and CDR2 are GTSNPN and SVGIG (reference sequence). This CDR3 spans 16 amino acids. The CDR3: CAWQARGLLSGNTIYF. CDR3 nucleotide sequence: TGTGCCTGGCAGGCCAGAGGACTGCTCTCTGGAAACACCATATATTTT.

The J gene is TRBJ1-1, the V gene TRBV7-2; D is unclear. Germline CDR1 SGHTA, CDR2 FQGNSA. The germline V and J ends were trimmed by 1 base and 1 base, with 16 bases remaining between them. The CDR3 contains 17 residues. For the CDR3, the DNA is TGTGCCAGCAGCTTAGGAGGGATACTGGGGAGGAACACTGAAGCTTTCTTT. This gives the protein CASSLGGILGRNTEAFF.

The CDR3 here is CASSLGQGRTTGELFF. In nucleotides, the CDR3 is TGCGCCAGCAGCCTAGGACAGGGTCGAACCACCGGGGAGCTGTTTTTT. This sequence joins TRBV4-1 and TRBJ2-2; TRBD1 agrees at 8 bases. This CDR3 region has 16 residues. V gave up 4 bases and J gave up 4 bases; unmatched junction bases: 8. In germline, CDR1 is MGHRA, CDR2 YSYEKL.

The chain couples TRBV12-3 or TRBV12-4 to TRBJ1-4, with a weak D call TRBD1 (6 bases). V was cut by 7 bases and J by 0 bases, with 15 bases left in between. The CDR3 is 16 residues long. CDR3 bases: TGTGCCAGCACGATTGTGGGGGCCGCAACTAATGAAAAACTGTTTTTT. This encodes CASTIVGAATNEKLFF.

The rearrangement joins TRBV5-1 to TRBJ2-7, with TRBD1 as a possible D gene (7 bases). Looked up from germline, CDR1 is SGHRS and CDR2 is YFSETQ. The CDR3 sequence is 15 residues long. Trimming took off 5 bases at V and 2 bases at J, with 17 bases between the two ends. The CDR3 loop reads CASRVTGDFTYEQYF. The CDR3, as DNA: TGCGCCAGCAGGGTCACAGGGGACTTTACCTACGAGCAGTACTTC.

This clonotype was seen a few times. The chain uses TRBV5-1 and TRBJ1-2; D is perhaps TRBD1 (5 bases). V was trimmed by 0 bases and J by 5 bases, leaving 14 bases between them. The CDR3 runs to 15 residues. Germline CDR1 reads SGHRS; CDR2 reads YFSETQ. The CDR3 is CASSLEGRPSYGYTF. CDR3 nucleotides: TGCGCCAGCAGCTTGGAGGGACGGCCAAGTTATGGCTACACCTTC.

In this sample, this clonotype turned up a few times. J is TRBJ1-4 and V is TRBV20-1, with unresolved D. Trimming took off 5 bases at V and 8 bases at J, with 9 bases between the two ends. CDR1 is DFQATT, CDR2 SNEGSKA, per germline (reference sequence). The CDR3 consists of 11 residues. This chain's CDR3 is CSAGNGEKLFF. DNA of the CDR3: TGCAGTGCTGGGAACGGGGAAAAACTGTTTTTT.

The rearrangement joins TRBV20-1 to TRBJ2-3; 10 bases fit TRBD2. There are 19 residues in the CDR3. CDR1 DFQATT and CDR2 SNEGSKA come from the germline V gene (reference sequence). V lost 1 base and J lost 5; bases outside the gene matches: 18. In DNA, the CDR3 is TGCAGTGCTAGAGGCGGATCTAGCGGGGGACTTCGAGGAGTAGATACGCAGTATTTT. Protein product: CSARGGSSGGLRGVDTQYF.